Shown below are 27 T cell receptor beta chains from a single sample sequenced in a study of blood T cell repertoires in COVID-19. Produced via immunoSEQ multiplex PCR; TCRdb's table is partial and in-frame only. The repertoire consists of 100,000 to 150,000 clones, with around 86% occurring once and the leading ten covering around a tenth. What was sequenced was peripheral blood. The receptors originated from a man aged 35 to 55 with active or convalescent COVID-19.

V gene TRBV30 combines with J gene TRBJ2-7; 10 nucleotides match TRBD2. Germline loops: CDR1 GTSNPN, CDR2 SVGIG (reference sequence). V gave up 4 bases and J gave up 6 bases; unmatched junction bases: 6. This CDR3 contains 13 residues. CDR3: CAWTPGLALEQYF. CDR3 bases: TGTGCCTGGACACCGGGACTAGCGCTCGAGCAGTACTTC.

This clone came up a few times. The chain couples TRBV2 to TRBJ2-7; D is undetermined. The CDR3 contains 14 residues. Germline V gene sequence: CDR1 SNHLY, CDR2 FYNNEI. Deletions cut 4 bases from V and 0 bases from J, with 10 bases between. CDR3 sequence (DNA): TGTGCCAGCAGTGTTGGGCCGCGCTCCTACGAGCAGTACTTC. Its translation is CASSVGPRSYEQYF.

V and J are TRBV18 and TRBJ1-2; TRBD1 aligns across 10 bases. CDR1 and CDR2 (germline): KGHSH, LQKENI. V lost 3 bases, J lost 6 bases, and 7 bases stayed unmatched. The CDR3 is 15 residues long. As DNA, the CDR3 is TGTGCCAGCTCACCGGGGACAGGGGATGTTAATGGCTACACCTTC. Translation: CASSPGTGDVNGYTF.

The chain employs TRBV7-2 and TRBJ1-5; D unclear. CDR1 SGHTA and CDR2 FQGNSA come from the germline V gene. V lost 3 bases to trimming and J lost 0 bases, with 9 bases between them. The CDR3 covers 15 residues. The CDR3 coding sequence is TGTGCCAGCAGCTTGGACTTCTATAGCAATCAGCCCCAGCATTTT. As protein: CASSLDFYSNQPQHF.

The rearrangement joins TRBV15 to TRBJ2-2; 8 bases match TRBD1. The CDR3 has 16 amino acids. Germline CDR1 and CDR2: LNHNV and YYDKDF (reference sequence). V was clipped by 2 bases and J by 5 bases; unmatched bases: 7. CDR3 sequence: CATSRRSGTGTGELFF. For the CDR3, the DNA is TGTGCCACCAGCAGACGATCCGGGACAGGAACCGGGGAGCTGTTTTTT.

This chain uses TRBV18 with TRBJ2-1; D perhaps matches TRBD1 (6 bases). The CDR3 length is 14 residues. Trimming stripped 3 bases from V and 5 bases from J, with 11 bases between. Looked up from germline, CDR1 is KGHSH and CDR2 is LQKENI. In DNA form, the CDR3 reads TGTGCCAGCTCACCCTCCGGGACAAACAATGAGCAGTTCTTC. Amino acids: CASSPSGTNNEQFF.

V gene TRBV5-1 combines with J gene TRBJ2-3; D call uncertain. Germline V gene data show CDR1 as SGHRS and CDR2 as YFSETQ. This CDR3 is built from 14 residues. V was shortened by 1 base and J by 3 bases, with 9 bases between the two germline ends. CDR3 DNA sequence: TGCGCCAGCAGCTTGTCCCCCTTAACAGATACGCAGTATTTT. Protein: CASSLSPLTDTQYF.

The chain is built from TRBV20-1 and TRBJ2-2, with D maybe TRBD2 (6 bases). The CDR3 covers 13 residues. Trimming cost V 6 bases and J 8 bases, with 16 bases left between them. Per the germline V gene, CDR1 is DFQATT and CDR2 is SNEGSKA (reference sequence). For the CDR3, the DNA is TGCAGTGCCAGTGGGACTTTTGATGGGGAGCTGTTTTTT. Its translation is CSASGTFDGELFF.

The V gene is TRBV24-1, the J gene TRBJ2-2; 7 nucleotides line up with TRBD1. With V trimmed by 4 bases and J by 6 bases, 16 bases remained unmatched. This CDR3 is 18 amino acids long. Germline loops: CDR1 KGHDR, CDR2 SFDVKD. The CDR3 nucleotides read TGTGCCACCAGTGAACCGACAGGGACGGGATCTGTCTCCGGGGAGCTGTTTTTT. Encoded protein: CATSEPTGTGSVSGELFF.

The chain joins TRBV6-5 to TRBJ1-4, with D hard to call. The germline CDR1 and CDR2 sequences are MNHEY and SVGAGI. V was trimmed by 2 bases and J by 3 bases, leaving 10 bases between them. This CDR3 has 15 amino acids. The CDR3 here is CASSYAGSSNEKLFF. CDR3 coding DNA: TGTGCCAGCAGTTACGCCGGGAGCTCTAATGAAAAACTGTTTTTT.

Only a few counts were recorded for this clone. V usage is TRBV3-1 (or the pseudogene TRBV3-2) and J usage is TRBJ2-5, with D possibly TRBD1 on 5 matching bases. V was trimmed by 1 base and J by 0 bases, leaving 12 bases between them. This CDR3 is 16 amino acids long. CDR1 is LGHDT and CDR2 is YNNKEL in the germline V gene (reference sequence). The CDR3 nucleotides are TGTGCCAGCAGCCAAGTTCTTGGGGCTGACCAAGAGACCCAGTACTTC. Translation gives CASSQVLGADQETQYF.

CDR3 region: CASSSTSGTGGTDTQYF. The DNA of the CDR3 is TGTGCCAGCAGTTCCACATCCGGGACAGGGGGAACAGATACGCAGTATTTT. V is TRBV27 and J is TRBJ2-3; 11 bases map to TRBD1. The CDR3 is 17 amino acids. Germline CDR1 MNHEY, CDR2 SMNVEV (reference sequence). V trimming: 4 bases; J trimming: 3 bases; junction bases outside the gene matches: 9.

This chain uses TRBV9 with TRBJ2-5, with 7 bases fitting TRBD2. Trimming removed 3 bases from V and 5 bases from J; junction bases left unmatched: 13. Germline V CDR1 and CDR2: SGDLS, YYNGEE. The CDR3 spans 16 residues. The chain's CDR3 is CASSAAPLAGVETQYF. The CDR3 DNA reads as TGTGCCAGCAGCGCCGCTCCACTGGCGGGGGTGGAGACCCAGTACTTC.

V usage is TRBV18 and J usage is TRBJ1-2; no clear D. Germline loops: CDR1 KGHSH, CDR2 LQKENI. The germline V and J ends were trimmed by 3 bases and 2 bases, with 7 bases remaining between them. The CDR3 runs to 13 residues. The CDR3 here is CASSPETNYGYTF. The CDR3 DNA is TGTGCCAGCTCACCGGAGACGAACTATGGCTACACCTTC. The complete variable domain, with remaining parts taken from reference TRBV18 and TRBJ1-2, reads NAGVMQNPRHLVRRRGQEARLRCSPMKGHSHVYWYRQLPEEGLKFMVYLQKENIIDESGMPKERFSAEFPKEGPSILRIQQVVRGDSAAYFCASSPETNYGYTFGSGTRLTVV.

CDR3 bases: TGTGCCAGCATTAACTCTGGAAACACCATATATTTT. Protein sequence: CASINSGNTIYF. V and J are TRBV28 and TRBJ1-3, with D unresolved. CDR1 is MDHEN, CDR2 SYDVKM, per germline. V was trimmed by 7 bases and J by 0 bases, leaving 4 bases between them. This CDR3 is 12 amino acids long.

The chain has TRBV10-3 and TRBJ1-1; D is undetermined. Trimming removed 2 bases at V and 0 bases at J, with 7 bases between. The V gene's germline CDR1 is ENHRY and CDR2 SYGVKD. The CDR3 sequence is 14 residues long. The CDR3 DNA reads as TGTGCCATCAGTGAGGGAGCCATGAACACTGAAGCTTTCTTT. Translating gives CAISEGAMNTEAFF.

The chain couples TRBV13 to TRBJ1-2, with 7 bases aligning to TRBD1. Germline trimming cut 11 bases from V and 8 bases from J; bases unmatched to any gene: 17. Germline V CDR1 and CDR2: PRHDT, FYEKMQ (reference sequence). The CDR3 contains 14 residues. This chain's CDR3 is CAGSKGQAGEGYTF. The CDR3 nucleotides read TGTGCCGGCTCGAAAGGACAGGCTGGGGAGGGCTACACCTTC. The full variable domain, completed using reference TRBV13 and TRBJ1-2, is AAGVIQSPRHLIKEKRETATLKCYPIPRHDTVYWYQQGPGQDPQFLISFYEKMQSDKGSIPDRFSAQQFSDYHSELNMSSLELGDSALYFCAGSKGQAGEGYTFGSGTRLTVV.

V is TRBV7-2 and J is TRBJ2-2; unclear D gene. Germline lookup yields CDR1 SGHTA and CDR2 FQGNSA. The length of the CDR3 is 14 residues. Trimming took off 2 bases at V and 7 bases at J, with 11 bases between the two ends. The CDR3 DNA is TGTGCCAGCAGCTTATCAGGTCGTAGCGGGGAGCTGTTTTTT. Translation gives CASSLSGRSGELFF. Supplemented by reference TRBV7-2 and TRBJ2-2, the full variable domain reads GAGVSQSPSNKVTEKGKDVELRCDPISGHTALYWYRQSLGQGLEFLIYFQGNSAPDKSGLPSDRFSAERTGGSVSTLTIQRTQQEDSAVYLCASSLSGRSGELFFGEGSRLTVL.

This clone came up once. The gene calls are TRBV2 and TRBJ2-7; D is perhaps TRBD1 (6 bases). The germline V gene has CDR1 SNHLY and CDR2 FYNNEI. V lost 10 bases to trimming and J lost 5 bases, with 18 bases between them. The CDR3 sequence is 13 residues long. CDR3 residues: CATATGYTNEQYF. The DNA of the CDR3 is TGTGCCACCGCGACAGGTTATACGAACGAGCAGTACTTC.

On this clone: One junction end disagrees with the germline gene, perhaps due to a read error. Other DNA sequences in the sample encode the same CDR3. This chain joins TRBV9 and TRBJ2-3, with 7 bases identical to TRBD2. This CDR3 has 15 amino acids. The germline CDR1 and CDR2 sequences are SGDLS and YYNGEE. The DNA for the CDR3 is TGTGCCAGCAGTGTAGGAGCGGGGCGCACAGATACGCAGTATTTT. Its protein product is CASSVGAGRTDTQYF.

The chain uses TRBV6-2 or TRBV6-3 and TRBJ2-3, with D perhaps TRBD2 (7 bases). CDR3 size: 15 residues. The germline CDR1 and CDR2 sequences are MNHEY and SVGEGT. The germline V and J ends were trimmed by 5 bases and 5 bases, with 17 bases remaining between them. The CDR3 loop is CASSALGGGLDTQYF. The CDR3 bases are TGTGCCAGCAGTGCCCTTGGGGGGGGCCTAGATACGCAGTATTTT.

For this clone: A read error may account for a junction end that differs from germline. This rearrangement joins TRBV13 to TRBJ1-2; D uncertain. The germline gives CDR1 PRHDT, CDR2 FYEKMQ (reference sequence). This CDR3 region has 12 residues. Here the CDR3 DNA reads TGTGCCAGCAGCTTAGGTGAAAACCGGAGTCCCTTC. It translates to CASSLGENRSPF.

As regards this clone: An end of the junction differs from the germline gene, which may be a read error. The chain carries TRBV6-2 or TRBV6-3 and TRBJ1-1; tentatively, D is TRBD1 (5 bases). The CDR3 is 13 residues long. Germline V lookup: CDR1 MNHEY, CDR2 SVGEGT. The CDR3, as DNA: TGTGTCAGCAGTCAGGGTAAGGACACTGAAGCTTTCTTT. Translation: CVSSQGKDTEAFF.

The chain carries TRBV6-1 and TRBJ2-6, with D unresolved. Germline CDR1 reads MNHNS; CDR2 reads SASEGT. The CDR3 extends over 18 amino acids. V was pared by 4 bases and J by 0 bases, with 16 bases between. The CDR3 protein is CASSVQQTTRSGANVLTF. Here the CDR3 DNA reads TGTGCCAGCAGTGTTCAACAGACCACCCGCTCTGGGGCCAACGTCCTGACTTTC.

This clone was detected once. V and J are TRBV12-5 and TRBJ1-5; 7 bases match TRBD1. The CDR3 length is 15 residues. Germline lookup yields CDR1 LGHNT and CDR2 FRNRAP. V was clipped by 0 bases and J by 9 bases; unmatched bases: 8. CDR3: CASGLVRTGPGPQHF. DNA for the CDR3: TGTGCTAGTGGTTTGGTCCGGACAGGCCCGGGGCCCCAGCATTTT.

The chain carries TRBV2 and TRBJ1-3; D is unresolved. The CDR3 is 15 residues long. V dropped 5 bases and J dropped 0 bases, with 11 bases sitting between them. In germline, CDR1 is SNHLY, CDR2 FYNNEI. The CDR3 loop reads CASSQDSNSGNTIYF. The CDR3 nucleotides read TGTGCCAGCAGTCAAGACTCTAACTCTGGAAACACCATATATTTT.

The J gene is TRBJ1-1, the V gene TRBV12-5; D is possibly TRBD1 (6 bases). V was pared by 4 bases and J by 2 bases, with 8 bases between. The CDR3 has 13 residues. Germline lookup yields CDR1 LGHNT and CDR2 FRNRAP. CDR3 region: CASGWTDNTEAFF. The DNA of the CDR3 is TGTGCTAGTGGTTGGACAGACAACACTGAAGCTTTCTTT.